Listed below are T cell receptor beta chains from one sample, sequenced in a study of blood T cell repertoires in COVID-19. Assay used: immunoSEQ multiplex PCR; TCRdb lists only in-frame clones, some missing. In the table there are roughly 390,000 clones, around 84% of which are singletons. Sequencing was performed on peripheral blood. Every receptor here comes from a woman aged 18 to 35 with acute or convalescent COVID-19. Each CDR3 is given with its conserved first and last residue. D genes are given only for firm matches. Rows give clone size only sometimes, using once, few, many, or a class for an expanded clone.

v_gene	d_gene	abundance	j_gene	CDR3nt	CDR3aa
TRBV5-8	NA	once	TRBJ1-4	TGTGCCAGCAGCGTACCGGGAACAACTAATGAAAAACTGTTTTTT	CASSVPGTTNEKLFF
TRBV4-1	NA	NA	TRBJ1-1	TGCGCCAGCTATACTCAGGGAAACACTGAAGCTTTCTTT	CASYTQGNTEAFF
TRBV7-6	NA	NA	TRBJ2-7	TGTGCCAGCAGCCGACCCGGCGGGCATTCCTCCTACGAGCAGTACTTC	CASSRPGGHSSYEQYF
TRBV27	TRBD2	NA	TRBJ2-1	TGTGCCAGCAGTCTTAGACTAGCGGGAGTGGAGCAGTTCTTC	CASSLRLAGVEQFF
TRBV4-2	NA	NA	TRBJ1-1	TGTGCCAGCAGCCCCGGGGGATGGAACACTGAAGCTTTCTTT	CASSPGGWNTEAFF
TRBV30	NA	NA	TRBJ2-2	TGTGCCTCTTTCCACACCGGGGAGCTGTTTTTT	CASFHTGELFF
TRBV28	TRBD1	few	TRBJ2-5	TGTGCCAGCAGTGCACAGGGGGCGACGGAGACCCAGTACTTC	CASSAQGATETQYF
TRBV18	NA	NA	TRBJ2-7	TGTGCCAGCTCACCTTCACAGGGTATCGACGAGCAGTACTTC	CASSPSQGIDEQYF
TRBV27	NA	NA	TRBJ2-6	TGTGCCAGCAGTTTAGGAGGGCCTGGGGCCAACGTCCTGACTTTC	CASSLGGPGANVLTF
TRBV2	NA	few	TRBJ1-3	TGTGCCAGCGGGACGGGGGCTGGAAACACCATATATTTT	CASGTGAGNTIYF
TRBV30	TRBD2	NA	TRBJ2-3	TGTGCCTGGAGTGTTGGGCTAGCGGGGGTTAACACAGATACGCAGTATTTT	CAWSVGLAGVNTDTQYF
TRBV29-1	TRBD2	once	TRBJ2-7	TGCAGCGTCGACGGACTTTCCGGGACTAGCACCTACGAGCAGTACTTC	CSVDGLSGTSTYEQYF
TRBV30	NA	NA	TRBJ1-6	TGTGCCTGGAGTCCTCGGACAGAGATAAATTCACCCCTCCACTTT	CAWSPRTEINSPLHF
TRBV30	TRBD1	NA	TRBJ1-5	TGTGCCTGGAGTGTAACAGGGGATCAGCCCCAGCATTTT	CAWSVTGDQPQHF
TRBV21-1	NA	NA	TRBJ1-1	TGTGCCAGCAGCAAAGCCCGGGACAGATCGGTGAACACTGAAGCTTTCTTT	CASSKARDRSVNTEAFF
TRBV3-1/TRBV3-2	NA	once	TRBJ1-2	TGTGCCAGCAGCCAAATCGGGAGCCCTAACTATGGCTACACCTTC	CASSQIGSPNYGYTF
TRBV6-1	TRBD1	few	TRBJ2-7	TGTGCCAGCAGTGAGGCAGGGGGCATGAGCTCCTACGAGCAGTACTTC	CASSEAGGMSSYEQYF